The clone carrying this T cell receptor beta chain was seen many times. The antigen is undetermined. cDNA libraries of TCR beta carried unique molecular identifiers. TCRdb reprocessed the PCR reads via MiXCR and lists one record per CDR3 protein. The top ten hold more than 4% of the sample, which has a few hundred thousand distinct CDR3 sequences, roughly a third seen once. This sample is drawn from a study of post-analysis software for immune sequencing data. Trimming removed 5 bases from V and 0 bases from J, with 11 bases in between. CDR1 is SQVTM, CDR2 ANQGSEA, per germline. The CDR3 spans 14 residues. Study-wide results and limits: Patients carried roughly 5 TRBV segments more frequently than controls did, and TRBV5-6, TRBV5-1 and TRBV20-1 were among them.

The genes are TRBV29-1 and TRBJ2-1; D gene uncertain. The sequenced sample was blood. The clonotype was recovered from a girl between 5 and 17 years old with multiple sclerosis. The CDR3 is CSVKSLISYNEQFF. The CDR3 nucleotides are TGCAGCGTTAAGTCTCTCATCTCCTACAATGAGCAGTTCTTC.